What follows is one T cell receptor (beta chain) and its context. This CDR3 has 15 amino acids. The germline V gene has CDR1 KGHSH and CDR2 LQKENI. Deletions cut 1 base from V and 6 bases from J, with 10 bases between. Sequenced by immunoSEQ multiplex PCR; TCRdb stores in-frame clones only, minus some. Of more than 60,000 clones in the sample, 75% to 85% are singletons; the top ten hold more than 8%. This entry comes from a study of glioma-infiltrating T cells after dendritic cell vaccination. The wider study: Glioblastoma patients came from Phase I and II dendritic cell vaccination trials.

The sequence derives from a human donor with glioblastoma. The specimen was blood, collected before dendritic cell vaccination. V gene TRBV18 combines with J gene TRBJ1-6; D is ambiguous. The CDR3 DNA is TGTGCCAGCTCACCACGAGGCGTCGTTAATTCACCCCTCCACTTT. Its protein is CASSPRGVVNSPLHF.